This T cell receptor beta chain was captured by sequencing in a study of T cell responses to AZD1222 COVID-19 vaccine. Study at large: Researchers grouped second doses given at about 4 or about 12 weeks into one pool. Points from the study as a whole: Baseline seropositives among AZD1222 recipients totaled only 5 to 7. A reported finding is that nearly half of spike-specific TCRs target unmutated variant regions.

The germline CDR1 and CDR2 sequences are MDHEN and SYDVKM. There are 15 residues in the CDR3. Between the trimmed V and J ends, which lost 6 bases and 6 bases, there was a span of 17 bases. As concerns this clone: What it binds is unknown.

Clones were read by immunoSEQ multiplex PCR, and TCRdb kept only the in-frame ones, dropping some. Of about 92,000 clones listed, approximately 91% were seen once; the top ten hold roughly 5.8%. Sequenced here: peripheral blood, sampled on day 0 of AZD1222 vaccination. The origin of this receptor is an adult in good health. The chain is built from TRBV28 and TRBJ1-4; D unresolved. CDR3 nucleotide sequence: TGTGCCAGCAGCCCGATACGTCTCCTGCATGAAAAACTGTTTTTT. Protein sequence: CASSPIRLLHEKLFF.